A selection of T cell receptor beta chains follows, all from one sample in a study of response to subunit inactivated influenza vaccine. TCRdb independently ran MiXCR on the RT-PCR reads; one entry per CDR3 protein. The sample includes under 800,000 distinct CDR3 sequences, approximately 14% of them seen just once. This material consisted of PBMCs from blood, taken less than 15 days before vaccination. These receptors all stem from a man in his forties or fifties who received an inactivated influenza vaccine. CDR3s include the opening cysteine and the closing phenylalanine or tryptophan. The order of the fields is J gene, V gene, D gene, clone size, CDR3 protein, CDR3 DNA. The D gene is left open where the match is weak. Where a row states a size, it is once, few, many or the class of an expanded clone; other rows omit it.

J gene: TRBJ1-1
V gene: TRBV28
D gene: .
clone size: few
CDR3 protein: CASSPPGRNTEAFF
CDR3 DNA: TGTGCCAGCAGTCCCCCCGGGAGAAACACTGAAGCTTTCTTT

J gene: TRBJ2-1
V gene: TRBV5-1
D gene: TRBD2
clone size: .
CDR3 protein: CASMSLAGGEQFF
CDR3 DNA: TGCGCCAGCATGTCTCTAGCGGGAGGTGAGCAGTTCTTC

J gene: TRBJ2-3
V gene: TRBV7-9
D gene: TRBD2
clone size: few
CDR3 protein: CASSSHSGGRTDTQYF
CDR3 DNA: TGTGCCAGCAGCTCCCATAGCGGGGGCCGCACAGATACGCAGTATTTT

J gene: TRBJ1-3
V gene: TRBV7-8
D gene: .
clone size: few
CDR3 protein: CASSQRAFGNTIYF
CDR3 DNA: TGTGCCAGCAGCCAGCGCGCCTTCGGAAACACCATATATTTT

J gene: TRBJ2-3
V gene: TRBV29-1
D gene: .
clone size: few
CDR3 protein: CSVWGGADTQYF
CDR3 DNA: TGCAGCGTTTGGGGCGGGGCAGATACGCAGTATTTT

J gene: TRBJ1-6
V gene: TRBV5-1
D gene: .
clone size: few
CDR3 protein: CASSRRALRGDYNSPLHF
CDR3 DNA: TGCGCCAGCAGCCGCAGGGCCCTGCGGGGAGATTATAATTCACCCCTCCACTTT

J gene: TRBJ2-7
V gene: TRBV28
D gene: .
clone size: .
CDR3 protein: CASKRYYEQYF
CDR3 DNA: TGTGCCAGCAAGAGGTATTACGAGCAGTACTTC

J gene: TRBJ2-1
V gene: TRBV10-3
D gene: TRBD1
clone size: many
CDR3 protein: CAIFGQGGHEQFF
CDR3 DNA: TGTGCCATCTTCGGACAGGGTGGCCATGAGCAGTTCTTC

J gene: TRBJ2-5
V gene: TRBV20-1
D gene: TRBD2
clone size: .
CDR3 protein: CSAPPTSGGPRETQYF
CDR3 DNA: TGCAGTGCTCCTCCGACTAGCGGAGGTCCCCGAGAGACCCAGTACTTC

J gene: TRBJ2-2
V gene: TRBV7-9
D gene: TRBD2
clone size: .
CDR3 protein: CASSLGSGGSQVGELFF
CDR3 DNA: TGTGCCAGCAGCCTAGGATCCGGCGGGAGTCAGGTCGGGGAGCTGTTTTTT

J gene: TRBJ2-1
V gene: TRBV4-1
D gene: .
clone size: many
CDR3 protein: CASSQVGGNEQFF
CDR3 DNA: TGCGCCAGCAGCCAAGTTGGAGGCAATGAGCAGTTCTTC

J gene: TRBJ2-7
V gene: TRBV6-2/TRBV6-3
D gene: TRBD1
clone size: many
CDR3 protein: CASSRQGSNVQYF
CDR3 DNA: TGTGCCAGCAGCCGACAGGGATCTAACGTGCAGTACTTC

J gene: TRBJ2-1
V gene: TRBV24-1
D gene: TRBD2
clone size: many
CDR3 protein: CATSVLAGEGEQFF
CDR3 DNA: TGTGCCACCAGTGTTCTAGCGGGAGAGGGTGAGCAGTTCTTC

J gene: TRBJ2-7
V gene: TRBV5-8
D gene: .
clone size: few
CDR3 protein: CASSRGTPYEQYF
CDR3 DNA: TGTGCCAGCAGCCGCGGGACACCCTACGAGCAGTACTTC

J gene: TRBJ2-7
V gene: TRBV6-2/TRBV6-3
D gene: TRBD1
clone size: .
CDR3 protein: CASSYSSPGTAYEQYF
CDR3 DNA: TGTGCCAGCAGTTACTCGAGTCCAGGGACAGCCTACGAGCAGTACTTC

J gene: TRBJ2-3
V gene: TRBV7-2
D gene: .
clone size: .
CDR3 protein: CASSSGLTDSTPQYF
CDR3 DNA: TGTGCCAGCAGCTCCGGGCTGACCGACTCCACGCCGCAGTATTTT

J gene: TRBJ2-1
V gene: TRBV5-6
D gene: TRBD2
clone size: many
CDR3 protein: CASQIRGVSYNEQFF
CDR3 DNA: TGTGCCAGCCAAATTCGGGGGGTCTCCTACAATGAGCAGTTCTTC

J gene: TRBJ2-5
V gene: TRBV20-1
D gene: .
clone size: few
CDR3 protein: CSATGRRLQETQYF
CDR3 DNA: TGCAGTGCTACTGGACGGCGACTCCAAGAGACCCAGTACTTC

J gene: TRBJ1-1
V gene: TRBV4-2
D gene: TRBD1
clone size: few
CDR3 protein: CASSQSDRGQTEAFF
CDR3 DNA: TGTGCCAGCAGCCAATCCGACAGGGGCCAAACTGAAGCTTTCTTT

J gene: TRBJ2-7
V gene: TRBV2
D gene: .
clone size: .
CDR3 protein: CASRVDRQSIYEQYF
CDR3 DNA: TGTGCCAGCAGGGTAGACCGACAGTCTATCTACGAGCAGTACTTC

J gene: TRBJ2-1
V gene: TRBV11-2
D gene: TRBD1
clone size: few
CDR3 protein: CASTGTEFKQFF
CDR3 DNA: TGTGCCAGCACCGGGACAGAATTCAAACAGTTCTTC

J gene: TRBJ1-2
V gene: TRBV15
D gene: .
clone size: .
CDR3 protein: CATSRAENYGYTF
CDR3 DNA: TGTGCCACCAGCAGAGCAGAGAACTATGGCTACACCTTC

J gene: TRBJ1-4
V gene: TRBV12-3/TRBV12-4
D gene: .
clone size: .
CDR3 protein: CASSLGQGSFEKLFF
CDR3 DNA: TGTGCCAGCAGTTTAGGGCAGGGGAGTTTTGAAAAACTGTTTTTT

J gene: TRBJ1-3
V gene: TRBV20-1
D gene: .
clone size: few
CDR3 protein: CSARGAGVGNTIYF
CDR3 DNA: TGCAGTGCTAGAGGGGCAGGGGTAGGAAACACCATATATTTT

J gene: TRBJ2-1
V gene: TRBV5-6
D gene: .
clone size: many
CDR3 protein: CASSPTRDFRLNEQFF
CDR3 DNA: TGTGCCAGCAGTCCCACCAGGGACTTCCGGCTTAATGAGCAGTTCTTC

J gene: TRBJ2-1
V gene: TRBV24-1
D gene: TRBD2
clone size: many
CDR3 protein: CATSDHTGTSGVNEQFF
CDR3 DNA: TGTGCCACCAGTGATCACACCGGGACTAGCGGAGTAAATGAGCAGTTCTTC